The 22 T cell receptor beta chains listed next were all sequenced from one sample in a study of T cell responses to AZD1222 COVID-19 vaccine. Measured with immunoSEQ multiplex PCR; TCRdb has only the in-frame clones, and not every one. The table lists just over 90,000 clones, roughly nine tenths of them singletons. Sample: peripheral blood, taken 28 days after the second AZD1222 dose. The receptors shown here come from an adult who received the AZD1222 COVID-19 vaccine.

This chain uses TRBV11-2 with TRBJ2-1; TRBD2 matches 12 bases. This CDR3 spans 16 amino acids. Per germline, CDR1 SGHAT and CDR2 FQNNGV. Trimming at V came to 5 bases and at J to 4 bases, leaving 6 bases not matched to a gene. CDR3 residues: CASSERLAGEYNEQFF. In DNA form, the CDR3 reads TGTGCCAGCAGCGAGAGACTAGCGGGGGAATACAATGAGCAGTTCTTC.

This clone was observed a handful of times. V gene TRBV6-2 or TRBV6-3 combines with J gene TRBJ1-2, with unresolved D. This CDR3 spans 17 amino acids. V lost 0 bases and J lost 2, with 16 bases in between. The germline V gene encodes CDR1 MNHEY and CDR2 SVGEGT. The chain's CDR3 is CASSYSPDRISNYGYTF. Here the CDR3 DNA reads TGTGCCAGCAGTTACTCCCCGGACCGGATCTCCAACTATGGCTACACCTTC.

The chain has TRBV27 and TRBJ1-4; no definite D call. V lost 5 bases and J lost 5, with 12 bases in between. From germline, CDR1 is MNHEY and CDR2 SMNVEV (reference sequence). The CDR3 is made up of 14 amino acids. The CDR3 loop is CASSQHITNEKLFF. Written as DNA, the CDR3 is TGTGCCAGCAGTCAACATATTACGAATGAAAAACTGTTTTTT.

The chain has TRBV5-1 and TRBJ2-3; 7 nucleotides align to TRBD2. The germline V gene has CDR1 SGHRS and CDR2 YFSETQ. V trimming: 3 bases; J trimming: 0 bases; junction bases outside the gene matches: 7. The CDR3 spans 16 residues. As DNA, the CDR3 is TGCGCCAGCAGCTCAGTTAGCGGGCTGAGCACAGATACGCAGTATTTT. Translation gives CASSSVSGLSTDTQYF.

This chain connects TRBV21-1 to TRBJ1-3. TRBV21-1 is shown as a pseudogene. This CDR3 region has 16 residues. The CDR3 sequence: CASSNPGPDSGNTIYF. The CDR3 DNA sequence: TGTGCCAGCAGCAACCCCGGGCCAGACTCTGGAAACACCATATATTTT.

The rearrangement links TRBV30 to TRBJ1-1; D might be TRBD1 (5 bases). With 7 bases removed from V and 3 bases from J, the gap between germline ends came to 12 bases. CDR1 is GTSNPN, CDR2 SVGIG, per germline (reference sequence). The CDR3 is 12 residues long. Here the CDR3 reads CASWDRYTEAFF. For the CDR3, the DNA is TGTGCCTCGTGGGACCGCTACACTGAAGCTTTCTTT.

The chain couples TRBV20-1 to TRBJ2-1; weak D call: TRBD1 (7 bases). The CDR3 consists of 10 residues. Germline lookup yields CDR1 DFQATT and CDR2 SNEGSKA (reference sequence). This chain's CDR3 is CTPGGNEQFF. The CDR3 DNA reads TGCACTCCAGGGGGGAATGAGCAGTTCTTC.

The chain couples TRBV7-9 to TRBJ1-3; no firm D call. The CDR3 totals 16 residues. V was clipped by 2 bases and J by 0 bases, with 11 bases between them. CDR1 and CDR2 (germline): SEHNR, FQNEAQ (reference sequence). As DNA, the CDR3 is TGTGCCAGCAGCTTAACACAGAGTAGCTCTGGAAACACCATATATTTT. Residues: CASSLTQSSSGNTIYF.

The chain joins TRBV20-1 to TRBJ1-4; D perhaps matches TRBD1 (6 bases). The V end was cut by 2 bases, the J end by 15 bases, with 13 bases between. The CDR3 extends over 11 amino acids. Germline V CDR1 and CDR2: DFQATT, SNEGSKA (reference sequence). The CDR3 bases are TGCAGTGCTAGAACGACAGGTCAAGTGTTTTTT. Protein sequence: CSARTTGQVFF.

The chain joins TRBV2 to TRBJ2-7; possible D gene TRBD1, 6 bases. CDR1 and CDR2 (germline): SNHLY, FYNNEI. The V gene lost 3 bases and the J gene lost 9 bases, with 15 bases spanning the gap. CDR3 size: 13 residues. CDR3 sequence: CASSEVTGQMQYF. The DNA for the CDR3 is TGTGCCAGCAGTGAGGTGACAGGACAGATGCAGTACTTC.

This clone came up a few times. This sequence joins TRBV4-3 and TRBJ2-7; a possible D gene is TRBD1 (5 bases). In germline, CDR1 is LGHNA, CDR2 YSLEER. V was cut by 0 bases and J by 1 base, with 10 bases left in between. The CDR3 is 15 residues long. This chain's CDR3 is CASSQETARSYEQYF. CDR3 DNA: TGCGCCAGCAGCCAAGAGACAGCGCGATCCTACGAGCAGTACTTC.

The chain couples TRBV3-1 (or the pseudogene TRBV3-2) to TRBJ2-3, with D hard to call. V was clipped by 0 bases and J by 0 bases, with 4 bases between them. Germline V lookup: CDR1 LGHDT, CDR2 YNNKEL (reference sequence). The CDR3 has 14 amino acids. For the CDR3, the DNA is TGTGCCAGCAGCCAAGAAGGAAGCACAGATACGCAGTATTTT. It codes for CASSQEGSTDTQYF.

J is TRBJ2-2 and V is TRBV5-1, with 8 bases identical to TRBD2. The V segment lost 7 bases and the J segment 3 bases; nucleotides outside the gene matches: 8. This CDR3 has 15 amino acids. Germline-derived CDR1 and CDR2 are SGHRS and YFSETQ. The CDR3 loop reads CASGPASGYTGELFF. CDR3 coding DNA: TGCGCCAGCGGTCCCGCTAGCGGGTACACCGGGGAGCTGTTTTTT.

V usage is TRBV20-1 and J usage is TRBJ1-4; tentatively, D is TRBD1 (5 bases). There are 15 residues in the CDR3. CDR1 and CDR2 (germline): DFQATT, SNEGSKA (reference sequence). Trimming took off 3 bases at V and 2 bases at J, with 13 bases between the two ends. CDR3 bases: TGCAGTGCTAGTTTTCGAGGGGCGACTAATGAAAAACTGTTTTTT. This gives the protein CSASFRGATNEKLFF.

J is TRBJ1-1 and V is TRBV5-1; 12 bases are a match to TRBD1. The germline V gene encodes CDR1 SGHRS and CDR2 YFSETQ. The CDR3 is made up of 18 amino acids. The trim removed 1 base at V and 3 bases at J, leaving 10 bases unmatched. CDR3 sequence reads: CASSLRGGTGGTHTEAFF. The CDR3 region has the DNA TGCGCCAGCAGCTTGAGGGGCGGGACAGGGGGCACGCACACTGAAGCTTTCTTT.

This clone was observed a handful of times. V usage is TRBV7-3 and J usage is TRBJ1-6; TRBD1 might be the D (6 bases). Germline V gene sequence: CDR1 SGHTA, CDR2 FQGTGA. Trimming stripped 5 bases from V and 8 bases from J, with 13 bases between. This CDR3 comprises 14 residues. DNA for the CDR3: TGTGCCAGCAGCCTACAGGGATCTGATTCACCCCTCCACTTT. Residues: CASSLQGSDSPLHF.

The chain joins TRBV12-3 or TRBV12-4 to TRBJ1-2; D unresolved. Trimming stripped 4 bases from V and 5 bases from J, with 5 bases between. The length of the CDR3 is 11 residues. In DNA, the CDR3 is TGTGCCAGCAGTTCTGGGTATGGCTACACCTTC. Protein sequence: CASSSGYGYTF.

The count of this clone is one. This chain uses TRBV12-3 or TRBV12-4 with TRBJ2-5; D not resolved. There are 11 residues in the CDR3. Trimming removed 4 bases at V and 3 bases at J, with 3 bases between. The CDR3 loop is CASSSEETQYF. CDR3 sequence (DNA): TGTGCCAGCAGTTCGGAAGAGACCCAGTACTTC.

The chain is built from TRBV21-1 and TRBJ2-7; the table assigns TRBD1, which was not confirmed against the DNA. TRBV21-1 is assigned pseudogene status. This CDR3 comprises 13 residues. CDR3 bases: TGTGCCAGCTGTTACCGGGACAGGGACGAGCAGTACTTC. This translates into CASCYRDRDEQYF.

The chain employs TRBV27 and TRBJ2-5, with a weak D call TRBD2 (7 bases). Germline assignment: CDR1 MNHEY and CDR2 SMNVEV (reference sequence). CDR3 length: 16 amino acids. V was pared by 3 bases and J by 5 bases, with 19 bases between. The CDR3 DNA reads TGTGCCAGCAGTTTTATAGCCTGGGGGGGCGGGGAGACCCAGTACTTC. Amino acids: CASSFIAWGGGETQYF.

The chain has TRBV3-1 (or the pseudogene TRBV3-2) and TRBJ1-2, with D maybe TRBD1 (5 bases). The CDR3 is 13 amino acids. Trimming took off 3 bases at V and 8 bases at J, with 13 bases between the two ends. From germline, CDR1 is LGHDT and CDR2 YNNKEL (reference sequence). The CDR3 is CASSQQGVGGYTF. Here the CDR3 DNA reads TGTGCCAGCAGCCAGCAGGGTGTTGGCGGCTACACCTTC.

The chain has TRBV7-3 and TRBJ1-1; maybe TRBD1 (6 bases). Trimming cost V 5 bases and J 2 bases, with 12 bases left between them. CDR3 size: 14 residues. The V gene's germline CDR1 is SGHTA and CDR2 FQGTGA. CDR3 sequence reads: CASSNTGYNTEAFF. DNA for the CDR3: TGTGCCAGCAGCAATACAGGGTACAACACTGAAGCTTTCTTT.